The T cell receptor beta chain described here comes from a study of blood T cell repertoires in COVID-19. Background on the study: PBMCs, B-cell-depleted T cells, or T cells provided the cDNA or gDNA that made up the material.

Only in-frame clones appear in the TCRdb table, and some are missing; sequencing was by immunoSEQ multiplex PCR. The top ten hold 15% to 19% of the sample, which has approximately 300,000 clones, 65% to 85% seen once. This clone was found a few times. The specimen was peripheral blood. This clonotype was obtained from a person aged 70 to 80 with COVID-19, enrolled during active disease.

The CDR3 sequence: CASSPEGYSNQPQHF. CDR3 sequence (DNA): TGTGCCAGCTCACCAGAGGGTTATAGCAATCAGCCCCAGCATTTT. V gene TRBV18 combines with J gene TRBJ1-5, with D hard to call. The V gene's germline CDR1 is KGHSH and CDR2 LQKENI. The V end lost 2 bases, the J end lost 0 bases, and 8 bases lay between the germline ends. There are 15 residues in the CDR3.